These 22 T cell receptor beta chains share one sample of origin, sequenced in a study of T cell responses to AZD1222 COVID-19 vaccine. Sequencing was performed with immunoSEQ multiplex PCR; in TCRdb, only in-frame clones are kept and a portion is missing. The sample consists of 100,000 to 150,000 clones, 80% to 90% of them appearing once. Here the sequenced sample was peripheral blood, taken on day 0 of AZD1222 vaccination. All receptors come from an adult in good health.

The rearrangement joins TRBV29-1 to TRBJ1-1; no clear D gene. There are 12 residues in the CDR3. The germline V and J ends were trimmed by 7 bases and 7 bases, with 16 bases remaining between them. Germline CDR1 SQVTM, CDR2 ANQGSEA. The CDR3 nucleotides are TGCAGCGGGCAATTTGAGGTCCTTGAAGCTTTCTTT. This encodes CSGQFEVLEAFF.

The chain uses TRBV2 and TRBJ2-1, with no clear D. Per germline, CDR1 SNHLY and CDR2 FYNNEI. This CDR3 comprises 15 residues. V lost 3 bases and J lost 5, with 14 bases in between. The CDR3 DNA is TGTGCCAGCAGTGAGTTTCGGGCCCCGGACAATGAGCAGTTCTTC. Translating gives CASSEFRAPDNEQFF.

This clone showed up just a few times. The V call is TRBV25-1, the J call TRBJ2-5, with 13 nucleotides matching TRBD2. Germline V gene lookup returns CDR1 MGHDK and CDR2 SYGVNS. Germline trimming cut 1 base from V and 2 bases from J; bases unmatched to any gene: 4. The CDR3 runs to 17 residues. The CDR3 here is CASSEFAGLAGQETQYF. CDR3 DNA sequence: TGTGCCAGCAGTGAATTCGCGGGACTAGCGGGGCAAGAGACCCAGTACTTC. Combining the CDR3 with reference TRBV25-1 and TRBJ2-5 gives the whole variable domain EADIYQTPRYLVIGTGKKITLECSQTMGHDKMYWYQQDPGMELHLIHYSYGVNSTEKGDLSSESTVSRIRTEHFPLTLESARPSHTSQYLCASSEFAGLAGQETQYFGPGTRLLVL.

The chain combines TRBV13 with TRBJ1-2, with D possibly being TRBD1 (5 bases). V gave up 3 bases and J gave up 7 bases, with 9 bases separating them. Germline-derived CDR1 and CDR2 are PRHDT and FYEKMQ (reference sequence). This CDR3 spans 12 amino acids. CDR3 nucleotide sequence: TGTGCCAGCAGCTTGGGGGGAGGTGGCTACACCTTC. This codes for CASSLGGGGYTF.

This clone was detected a few times. This chain connects TRBV3-1 (or the pseudogene TRBV3-2) to TRBJ1-2; 9 bases match TRBD1. J lost 14 bases, V lost 2 bases, and 12 bases had no gene match. The CDR3 is 14 residues long. Germline CDR1 LGHDT, CDR2 YNNKEL (reference sequence). The CDR3, as DNA: TGTGCCAGCAGCCAACCGTCGTTGGGGACAGGGTGGACCTTC. Encoded protein: CASSQPSLGTGWTF.

This rearrangement joins TRBV30 to TRBJ2-7; D gene ambiguous. Per germline, CDR1 GTSNPN and CDR2 SVGIG (reference sequence). V lost 2 bases to trimming and J lost 3 bases, with 20 bases between them. This CDR3 region has 16 residues. As DNA, the CDR3 is TGTGCCTGGAGTTTAGGCAGCGTGTACGGAATCTACGAGCAGTACTTC. It specifies CAWSLGSVYGIYEQYF.

This chain links TRBV6-5 with TRBJ1-1; no firm D call. Per germline, CDR1 MNHEY and CDR2 SVGAGI. The CDR3 length is 13 residues. Trimming cost V 6 bases and J 0 bases, with 8 bases left between them. The CDR3 DNA sequence: TGTGCCAGCAGCCGAGACATGAACACTGAAGCTTTCTTT. Protein sequence: CASSRDMNTEAFF.

The CDR3 loop is CASRPQGLTPQPQHF. The CDR3 region has the DNA TGTGCCAGCAGACCTCAGGGTCTCACACCTCAGCCCCAGCATTTT. V is TRBV6-5 and J is TRBJ1-5; tentative D call: TRBD1 (5 bases). Germline V CDR1 and CDR2: MNHEY, SVGAGI. V dropped 6 bases and J dropped 6 bases, with 18 bases sitting between them. The CDR3 loop spans 15 amino acids.

This chain connects TRBV30 to TRBJ2-2; D may be TRBD1 (5 bases). Trimming removed 2 bases from V and 1 base from J, with 8 bases in between. The germline CDR1 and CDR2 sequences are GTSNPN and SVGIG (reference sequence). The CDR3 spans 14 residues. CDR3 protein: CAWSTTGNTGELFF. CDR3 sequence (DNA): TGTGCCTGGAGTACCACAGGGAACACCGGGGAGCTGTTTTTT.

The J gene is TRBJ1-1, the V gene TRBV5-1; weak D call: TRBD1 (5 bases). V was clipped by 7 bases and J by 0 bases, with 13 bases between them. There are 14 residues in the CDR3. Germline CDR1 and CDR2: SGHRS and YFSETQ. CDR3 sequence (DNA): TGCGCCAGCCAAGAGGGGCGGTTGAACACTGAAGCTTTCTTT. Its protein product is CASQEGRLNTEAFF.

The chain joins TRBV18 to TRBJ1-2, with TRBD1 identical over 8 bases. The V and J ends lost 3 bases and 6 bases, in that order; junction bases with no gene match: 6. The germline V gene has CDR1 KGHSH and CDR2 LQKENI. The CDR3 is 14 residues long. The CDR3 here is CASSPNRGDNGYTF. The DNA of the CDR3 is TGTGCCAGCTCACCGAACAGGGGGGATAATGGCTACACCTTC.

J is TRBJ1-4 and V is TRBV3-1 (or the pseudogene TRBV3-2); TRBD1 aligns across 7 bases. CDR1 LGHDT and CDR2 YNNKEL come from the germline V gene (reference sequence). Trimming took 0 bases from V and 5 from J; bases not matched to a gene: 9. The CDR3 has 17 residues. CDR3 coding DNA: TGTGCCAGCAGCCAAGACATCTCCGGGACAGCAAATGAAAAACTGTTTTTT. As protein: CASSQDISGTANEKLFF.

The chain uses TRBV2 and TRBJ2-1; D gene unclear. The V gene's germline CDR1 is SNHLY and CDR2 FYNNEI. V was trimmed by 6 bases and J by 5 bases, leaving 5 bases between them. The CDR3 contains 11 residues. CDR3 in amino acids: CASRLNNEQFF. CDR3 DNA sequence: TGTGCCAGCAGATTAAACAATGAGCAGTTCTTC.

V is TRBV5-1 and J is TRBJ1-1, with 7 bases that match TRBD1. The ends lost 0 bases at V and 1 base at J; junction bases unmatched: 6. Germline V gene data show CDR1 as SGHRS and CDR2 as YFSETQ. The CDR3 has 16 residues. CDR3: CASSLALRTGNTEAFF. CDR3 nucleotide sequence: TGCGCCAGCAGCTTGGCCTTAAGGACAGGGAACACTGAAGCTTTCTTT.

V is TRBV24-1 and J is TRBJ1-5; no definite D call. Trimming left V 3 bases short and J 4 bases short, with 3 bases between. This CDR3 comprises 12 residues. CDR1 and CDR2 from the germline V gene are KGHDR and SFDVKD. This CDR3 is CATSDGNQPQHF. DNA for the CDR3: TGTGCCACCAGTGATGGGAATCAGCCCCAGCATTTT.

V and J are TRBV10-3 and TRBJ1-2, with D hard to call. This CDR3 is built from 13 residues. Germline V gene data show CDR1 as ENHRY and CDR2 as SYGVKD. V dropped 7 bases and J dropped 0 bases, with 9 bases sitting between them. The DNA of the CDR3 is TGTGCCATCACTGACGAATCTAACTATGGCTACACCTTC. Translation: CAITDESNYGYTF.

The chain employs TRBV7-9 and TRBJ2-1; 8 bases are shared with TRBD2. Unmatched junction bases numbered 4, after V lost 2 bases and J lost 4 bases. Germline CDR1 reads SEHNR; CDR2 reads FQNEAQ (reference sequence). The CDR3 has 15 residues. CDR3 coding DNA: TGTGCCAGCAGCTTAAGTAGCGGGGCATACAATGAGCAGTTCTTC. Amino acid sequence: CASSLSSGAYNEQFF.

The chain joins TRBV19 to TRBJ1-5; maybe TRBD1 (6 bases). V gave up 5 bases and J gave up 2 bases, with 13 bases separating them. CDR1 and CDR2 from the germline V gene are LNHDA and SQIVND (reference sequence). This CDR3 contains 15 residues. The CDR3 sequence is CASSQQGGGNQPQHF. The CDR3 DNA reads TGTGCCAGTAGTCAACAGGGCGGCGGCAATCAGCCCCAGCATTTT. The whole variable domain, filled in from reference TRBV19 and TRBJ1-5, reads DGGITQSPKYLFRKEGQNVTLSCEQNLNHDAMYWYRQDPGQGLRLIYYSQIVNDFQKGDIAEGYSVSREKKESFPLTVTSAQKNPTAFYLCASSQQGGGNQPQHFGDGTRLSIL.

The V gene is TRBV2, the J gene TRBJ1-5; tentatively, D is TRBD1 (5 bases). V lost 7 bases to trimming and J lost 7 bases, with 20 bases between them. The germline CDR1 and CDR2 sequences are SNHLY and FYNNEI. This CDR3 region has 15 residues. DNA for the CDR3: TGTGCCAGCACCTCCAGGGCCTTCAATATCCAGCCCCAGCATTTT. It codes for CASTSRAFNIQPQHF.

In this sample, this clone turned up a few times. The V call is TRBV30, the J call TRBJ1-5; 10 bases are shared with TRBD1. The CDR3 has 15 residues. Germline V gene data show CDR1 as GTSNPN and CDR2 as SVGIG (reference sequence). As DNA, the CDR3 is TGTGCAACCGGGACAGGGGCTGGGGGCAATCAGCCCCAGCATTTT. Protein sequence: CATGTGAGGNQPQHF.

The chain is built from TRBV27 and TRBJ2-5; D may be TRBD1 or TRBD2 (5 bases each). The germline CDR1 and CDR2 sequences are MNHEY and SMNVEV (reference sequence). The V end was cut by 5 bases, the J end by 5 bases, with 15 bases between. This CDR3 has 14 amino acids. The CDR3 region has the DNA TGTGCCAGCAGTGAGGGGCAGGGAAGGGAGACCCAGTACTTC. This sequence encodes CASSEGQGRETQYF.

This chain connects TRBV10-1 to TRBJ1-3; D call uncertain. Germline assignment: CDR1 WNHNN and CDR2 SYGVQD (reference sequence). The V end was cut by 2 bases, the J end by 2 bases, with 7 bases between. This CDR3 has 14 residues. CDR3 region: CASSEQYPGNTIYF. CDR3 in DNA: TGCGCCAGCAGTGAGCAATACCCTGGAAACACCATATATTTT.